These 8 T cell receptor beta chains came from one sample sequenced in a study of blood T cells in healthy people across ages. Then a second PCR, running about 7 to 11 cycles, was carried out with a sample-barcoded 5' primer and a J-beta primer mix. TCRdb analysed the 5' RACE reads with MiXCR anew, one entry per CDR3 protein. The table has about 1,600,000 distinct CDR3 sequences, roughly 45% seen once. Sequenced input: blood. The receptor source for this set is a woman in her late teens or twenties in good health.

The chain carries TRBV11-2 and TRBJ2-7; D unclear. CDR1 and CDR2 from the germline V gene are SGHAT and FQNNGV. Trimming pared 5 bases from V and 7 bases from J, leaving 15 bases between. The CDR3 contains 13 residues. The CDR3 is CASSGPRRNEQYF. As DNA, the CDR3 is TGTGCCAGCAGCGGTCCTAGGCGCAATGAGCAGTACTTC.

Turning to this clonotype: One junction end disagrees with the germline gene, perhaps due to a read error. The V call is TRBV10-3, the J call TRBJ2-3; TRBD2 might be the D (5 bases). Germline V gene sequence: CDR1 ENHRY, CDR2 SYGVKD. The CDR3 sequence is 16 residues long. This CDR3 is CAISESTASSTETQYF. In DNA, the CDR3 is TGTGCCATCAGTGAGTCGACGGCATCTAGCACAGAGACGCAGTATTTT.

The V and J genes are TRBV5-1 and TRBJ1-2; D call uncertain. The CDR3 covers 13 residues. Germline CDR1 is SGHRS and CDR2 is YFSETQ. V shed 2 bases and J shed 3 bases, with 8 bases lying between them. The CDR3 reads CASSFGSDYGYTF. The DNA of the CDR3 is TGCGCCAGCAGCTTCGGCAGTGACTATGGCTACACCTTC.

This clonotype was seen only a few times. The J gene is TRBJ1-5, the V gene TRBV20-1; unclear D gene. Trimming removed 5 bases at V and 1 base at J, with 12 bases between. CDR3 length: 14 residues. Germline CDR1 reads DFQATT; CDR2 reads SNEGSKA (reference sequence). CDR3 nucleotides: TGCAGTGCTCGGGTCCGGAGGAGCAATCAGCCCCAGCATTTT. It is translated as CSARVRRSNQPQHF.

The chain is built from TRBV7-9 and TRBJ1-5, with 7 bases aligning to TRBD1. The V gene end was trimmed by 10 bases and the J gene end by 4 bases; junction bases not matched to a gene: 7. Germline CDR1 reads SEHNR; CDR2 reads FQNEAQ (reference sequence). The CDR3 consists of 13 residues. The CDR3 nucleotides read TGTGCCACAGACAGGGAGGGGAATCAGCCCCAGCATTTT. Translated: CATDREGNQPQHF.

This chain joins TRBV5-1 and TRBJ2-1, with TRBD1 matching over 10 bases. This CDR3 region has 15 residues. The germline CDR1 and CDR2 sequences are SGHRS and YFSETQ. V was clipped by 2 bases and J by 10 bases; unmatched bases: 9. The CDR3 DNA follows: TGCGCCAGCAGCTTCGGACAGGGGGGAAACTACGAGCAGTTCTTC. Encoded protein: CASSFGQGGNYEQFF.

The chain is built from TRBV30 and TRBJ2-7; 10 nucleotides line up with TRBD1. The CDR3 runs to 15 residues. Losses at the gene ends were 0 bases for V and 3 bases for J; bases not matched to a gene: 5. The germline gives CDR1 GTSNPN, CDR2 SVGIG (reference sequence). CDR3: CAWSVGRDRGYEQYF. In DNA, the CDR3 is TGTGCCTGGAGTGTTGGGCGGGACAGGGGCTACGAGCAGTACTTC.

In this sample, this clonotype turned up a few times. V gene TRBV14 combines with J gene TRBJ1-6; D not certain. The germline V and J ends were trimmed by 0 bases and 8 bases, with 8 bases remaining between them. This CDR3 is 14 amino acids long. In germline, CDR1 is SGHDN, CDR2 FVKESK. CDR3 region: CASSQDGTYSPLHF. The CDR3 nucleotides are TGTGCCAGCAGCCAAGATGGCACCTATTCACCCCTCCACTTT.